This is a list of T cell receptor beta chains from one sample in a study of Graves' ophthalmopathy and Graves' hyperthyroidism. TCRdb called the multiplex PCR reads again in MiXCR, with one record for every CDR3 protein. The sample records under 350,000 distinct CDR3 sequences, roughly a sixth being singletons. Sequenced sample: peripheral blood. The receptors here all came from an adult man with Graves' ophthalmopathy. Both conserved end residues are part of each CDR3. The order of the fields is J gene, clone size, V gene, D gene, CDR3 DNA, CDR3 protein. D genes are given only for firm matches. Only some rows state a clone size, as once, few, many or a class for expanded clones.

>TRBJ2-7|many|TRBV2|TRBD1
TGTGCCAGCGCCCGGGACAGGGGAAATTACGAGCAGTACTTC
CASARDRGNYEQYF
>TRBJ1-1|many|TRBV12-3/TRBV12-4|-
TGTGCCAGCAGTTTGCGGGGGGAGGCTTTCTTT
CASSLRGEAFF
>TRBJ1-6|many|TRBV4-1|-
TGCGCCAGCAGACCTGTTCTTCCTATGCGTTCACCCCTCCACTTT
CASRPVLPMRSPLHF
>TRBJ2-4|-|TRBV6-2/TRBV6-3|-
TGTGCCAGCAGTCGGGGTAGCAAAAACATTCAGTACTTC
CASSRGSKNIQYF
>TRBJ2-5|many|TRBV11-2|-
TGTGCCAGCAGCTTAGAGTTTCAATTCGCCCCCCAGGAGACCCAGTACTTC
CASSLEFQFAPQETQYF
>TRBJ2-7|many|TRBV20-1|TRBD1
TGCAGTGCTCAACAGGGGGCGCGAGAGCAGTACTTC
CSAQQGAREQYF
>TRBJ1-2|many|TRBV9|TRBD1
TGTGCCAGCAGGGGACAGGGGTTTCACTATGGCTACACCTTC
CASRGQGFHYGYTF
>TRBJ1-1|many|TRBV20-1|-
TGCAGTGCCCCGGGGGGGGGCGCGACTGAAGCTTTCTTT
CSAPGGGATEAFF
>TRBJ1-3|many|TRBV15|-
TGTGCCACCAGCAGAGACAGGGGCTCTGGAAACACCATATATTTT
CATSRDRGSGNTIYF
>TRBJ2-2|-|TRBV7-4|TRBD1
TGTGCCAGCAGCTTGGGGAGGACAGGGGGCATCACCGGGGAGCTGTTTTTT
CASSLGRTGGITGELFF
>TRBJ2-2|many|TRBV20-1|TRBD2
TGCAGCGGGACTAGCGGGGGCCTCCTCACCGGGGAGCTGTTTTTT
CSGTSGGLLTGELFF
>TRBJ2-7|many|TRBV10-3|-
TGTGCCATCAGTCTGGACTCCTACGAGCAGTACTTC
CAISLDSYEQYF
>TRBJ1-1|-|TRBV19|-
TGTGCCAGTAGTATATATTCAGCATCTGAAGCTTTCTTT
CASSIYSASEAFF
>TRBJ1-2|many|TRBV6-1|-
TGTGCCAGCAGTCTGGGGTGGGGGGAGGGATATGGCTACACCTTC
CASSLGWGEGYGYTF
>TRBJ1-2|many|TRBV11-2|-
TGTGCCAGCAGCATTCTACAGGGAATCTATGGCTACACCTTC
CASSILQGIYGYTF
>TRBJ1-1|many|TRBV12-3/TRBV12-4|-
TGTGCCAGCAGTTTAGCAGTTCACACTGAAGCTTTCTTT
CASSLAVHTEAFF
>TRBJ2-5|many|TRBV5-1|-
TGCGCCAGCAGCTTCGGTGGAGGCGGGGAGACCCAGTACTTC
CASSFGGGGETQYF
>TRBJ1-5|many|TRBV15|-
TGTGCCACCAGCAGAGACAGGGCGGCTCAGCCCCAGCATTTT
CATSRDRAAQPQHF
>TRBJ2-7|many|TRBV20-1|-
TGCAGTGCTAGAAATTCCGGGACATACTCCTACGAGCAGTACTTC
CSARNSGTYSYEQYF
>TRBJ2-7|-|TRBV24-1|-
TGTGCCACCAGTGAGGAAGGCCAGGGGAAGAGGTACGAGCAGTACTTC
CATSEEGQGKRYEQYF
>TRBJ2-2|many|TRBV7-7|TRBD2
TGTGCTAGCGGGCCGGACACCGGGGAGCTGTTTTTT
CASGPDTGELFF
>TRBJ1-1|few|TRBV6-1|-
TGTGCCAGCTTGATCCAAGGAGAGACTGAAGCTTTCTTT
CASLIQGETEAFF
>TRBJ2-5|many|TRBV20-1|TRBD2
TGCAGTGCTAGGGTCAGCGGGAGCGATGAGACCCAGTACTTC
CSARVSGSDETQYF
>TRBJ1-1|many|TRBV7-2|-
TGTGCCAGCCAAAGGACAACTGAAGCTTTCTTT
CASQRTTEAFF
>TRBJ2-5|-|TRBV12-3/TRBV12-4|-
TGTGCCAGCAGTTCGCTAAATGGTGGCAGTGCAGAGACCCAGTACTTC
CASSSLNGGSAETQYF
>TRBJ2-7|-|TRBV6-5|-
TGTGCCAGCCTGAATCGGGAACAGGGTGTCTACGAGCAGTACTTC
CASLNREQGVYEQYF
>TRBJ2-2|many|TRBV6-2/TRBV6-3|-
TGTGCCAGCAGTTACTTGGAGAACACCGGGGAGCTGTTTTTT
CASSYLENTGELFF
>TRBJ1-2|many|TRBV27|-
TGTGCCAGCAGTCCACCGCAGGGAGTGGGAGTAGGTGGCTACACCTTC
CASSPPQGVGVGGYTF
>TRBJ2-1|many|TRBV2|TRBD2
TGTGCCAGCAGTCAGCTAGCGGTCTCCTACAATGAGCAGTTCTTC
CASSQLAVSYNEQFF
>TRBJ1-5|-|TRBV27|-
TGTGCCAGCAGTCGAATGGGACGGACTCTGGGTCGCAATCAGCCCCAGCATTTT
CASSRMGRTLGRNQPQHF
>TRBJ2-5|-|TRBV29-1|-
TGCAGCGTTGGACAGTTACAAGAGACCCAGTACTTC
CSVGQLQETQYF
>TRBJ2-7|many|TRBV7-3|-
TGTGCCAGCAGCTTAGGGTCCGGGCCAGACTACGAGCAGTACTTC
CASSLGSGPDYEQYF
>TRBJ1-2|many|TRBV10-3|-
TGTGCCATCAGTGCCAGGGGAGACGGCTACACCTTC
CAISARGDGYTF
>TRBJ2-7|many|TRBV12-3/TRBV12-4|-
TGTGCCAGCAGTTTGGGCGGGTCCTACGAGCAGTACTTC
CASSLGGSYEQYF
>TRBJ1-5|many|TRBV27|TRBD1
TGTGCCAGCAGTTCTAACCCCGGGACAGGTTTCCTTTATAGCAATCAGCCCCAGCATTTT
CASSSNPGTGFLYSNQPQHF
>TRBJ2-7|-|TRBV12-3/TRBV12-4|TRBD1
TGTGCCAGCAACAGGGGGGACCGGAGGGAGCAGTACTTC
CASNRGDRREQYF
>TRBJ2-7|many|TRBV9|TRBD2
TGTGCCAGCAGCGTAGGGGAGGGGAGCTCCTACGAGCAGTACTTC
CASSVGEGSSYEQYF
>TRBJ2-7|-|TRBV6-1|-
TGTGCAGCTAAACTACCCGGTTTTTCCTACGAGCAGTACTTC
CAAKLPGFSYEQYF
>TRBJ2-5|-|TRBV28|TRBD2
TGTGCCAGCAGTTTTCGGCGGGAGGGCTACCAAGAGACCCAGTACTTC
CASSFRREGYQETQYF
>TRBJ2-7|-|TRBV12-3/TRBV12-4|-
TGTGCCAGCAGTTTCTACCCGGGCTACGAGCAGTCCTTC
CASSFYPGYEQSF
>TRBJ1-1|many|TRBV5-1|-
TGCGCCAGCAGCTTGGCCGAGCAGAGGTACACTGAAGCTTTCTTT
CASSLAEQRYTEAFF
>TRBJ2-5|many|TRBV6-1|-
TGTGCCAGCAGTGAATTGTTAGGAGGGCGCAAAGAGACCCAGTACTTC
CASSELLGGRKETQYF
>TRBJ1-6|many|TRBV12-3/TRBV12-4|-
TGTGCCAGCAGTACTGGACTGATCCCGAATTCACCCCTCCACTTT
CASSTGLIPNSPLHF
>TRBJ1-1|many|TRBV12-3/TRBV12-4|-
TGTGCCAGCAGTTTAGGGATCTGGACGAAAACTGAAGCTTTCTTT
CASSLGIWTKTEAFF
>TRBJ2-7|many|TRBV20-1|-
TGCAGTGCCGGACTACTTTACACCTACGAGCAGTACTTC
CSAGLLYTYEQYF
>TRBJ2-7|many|TRBV7-2|-
TGTGCCAGCAGCTTAGCCGGGCCCAAGCAGTACTTC
CASSLAGPKQYF
>TRBJ1-5|many|TRBV4-1|-
TGCGCCAGCAGCCAAGGGGCGAGGGGAGGGGTCAATCAGCCCCAGCATTTT
CASSQGARGGVNQPQHF